This T cell receptor (beta chain) stems from a study of T cells in Graves' hyperthyroidism and ophthalmopathy. About the study: The initial diagnosis was the point when peripheral blood was collected, ahead of any treatment. General study points: Stable hyperthyroidism and ophthalmopathy were separated using 13 V-J signatures.

This clonotype has only a few counts. Its antigen is as yet unknown. Amplified TCR beta CDR3 regions came from RNA transcripts. Primed by the HTBI set, a first-round RT-PCR was run on the TCR CDR3. In TCRdb, the multiplex PCR reads were re-called with MiXCR into one record per CDR3 protein. The repertoire holds around 430,000 distinct CDR3 sequences, with 15% as singletons. Researchers barred patients who had uncontrolled infection, other autoimmune disease, pregnancy or lactation. PBMCs stemmed from approximately 9.1 ml fresh peripheral blood. V lost 7 bases to trimming and J lost 0 bases, with 13 bases between them. The CDR3 contains 15 residues.

Sequencing input: blood. V is TRBV12-3 or TRBV12-4 and J is TRBJ1-3; TRBD1 is a possible D gene (5 bases). The receptor comes from a woman between 25 and 40 years old with Graves' hyperthyroidism. CDR3 nucleotide sequence: TGTGCCAGCAAAACGATGGGGCTCTCTGGAAACACCATATATTTT. It encodes CASKTMGLSGNTIYF.